This TCR beta chain was sequenced in a study of beta chain features in type 1 diabetes. Study outcomes and limitations: Significant though moderate, a shortening of TCRB CDR3s appeared in all four CD4+ subsets of Type 1 diabetes patients. Within the patient group, naive, central memory and Treg TCRB repertoires appeared more similar to each other than within healthy donors.

The CDR3 contains 17 residues. With 0 bases removed from V and 3 bases from J, the gap between germline ends came to 17 bases. The germline V gene has CDR1 LGHNA and CDR2 YSLEER. Purity exceeded 98% in all sorted populations. Concerning this clone itself: The antigen is undetermined.

Every isolated RNA sample was fully reverse transcribed, so sequencing captured expressed TCRB transcripts. The table came from immunoSEQ multiplex PCR; TCRdb's copy has only in-frame clones and leaves some out. The sample lists more than 300,000 clones, roughly 8.8% occurring once. This chain connects TRBV4-3 to TRBJ1-1, with D possibly being TRBD1 (5 bases). This TCR was recovered from a young man with type 1 diabetes. The specimen sequenced was central memory CD4+ T cells from blood. The CDR3 DNA sequence: TGCGCCAGCAGCCAAGATTTACAGGATACGAGGGACACTGAAGCTTTCTTT. It is translated as CASSQDLQDTRDTEAFF.